These 6 T cell receptor beta chains share one sample of origin, sequenced in a study of blood T cells in healthy people across ages. A sample-barcoded 5' primer and a J-beta primer mix were used in a second PCR of roughly 7 to 12 cycles. Using its own MiXCR run on the 5' RACE reads, TCRdb lists one record per CDR3 protein. This sample has about 1.4 million distinct CDR3 sequences, with roughly 64% found just once. Material: blood. These receptors were collected from a young man in good health.

There are many counts of this clonotype. The chain uses TRBV27 and TRBJ2-1; maybe TRBD2 (5 bases). V was pared by 3 bases and J by 4 bases, with 13 bases between. Looked up from germline, CDR1 is MNHEY and CDR2 is SMNVEV (reference sequence). The CDR3 is made up of 15 amino acids. The CDR3 DNA sequence: TGTGCCAGCAGTTTGACTAACTCACTGTACAATGAGCAGTTCTTC. Translating it yields CASSLTNSLYNEQFF.

The chain joins TRBV30 to TRBJ2-7; no reliable D call. The ends were cut back, 0 bases at V and 2 bases at J, with 17 bases in the middle. The length of the CDR3 is 16 residues. CDR1 and CDR2 from the germline V gene are GTSNPN and SVGIG (reference sequence). Here the CDR3 DNA reads TGTGCCTGGAGTGTGGTCCAGTCAGGTAAAACCTACGAGCAGTACTTC. Translation gives CAWSVVQSGKTYEQYF. The full variable domain, rest sourced from reference TRBV30 and TRBJ2-7, is SQTIHQWPATLVQPVGSPLSLECTVEGTSNPNLYWYRQAAGRGLQLLFYSVGIGQISSEVPQNLSASRPQDRQFILSSKKLLLSDSGFYLCAWSVVQSGKTYEQYFGPGTRLTVT.

A few counts support this clonotype. CDR3 amino acids: CASSLDETSGRWDTQYF. The CDR3 coding sequence is TGCGCCAGCAGCTTGGATGAGACGAGCGGGCGATGGGATACGCAGTATTTT. The chain joins TRBV5-1 to TRBJ2-3; D possibly corresponds to TRBD2 (6 bases). Germline lookup yields CDR1 SGHRS and CDR2 YFSETQ. The V gene lost 0 bases and the J gene lost 6 bases, with 20 bases spanning the gap. This CDR3 has 17 amino acids.

This clonotype showed up just a few times. The gene calls are TRBV4-1 and TRBJ2-1, with D possibly matching TRBD2 (6 bases). V lost 2 bases to trimming and J lost 8 bases, with 19 bases between them. This CDR3 contains 16 residues. Germline lookup yields CDR1 MGHRA and CDR2 YSYEKL. The CDR3 region has the DNA TGCGCCAGCAGCCAACTGAGCGGGCCCCGGGCGGATGAGCAGTTCTTC. This encodes CASSQLSGPRADEQFF.

The chain couples TRBV29-1 to TRBJ2-4, with D perhaps TRBD2 (6 bases). The DNA end is a closer match to TRBJ2-7, so the J assignment may be wrong. Germline CDR1 SQVTM, CDR2 ANQGSEA. This CDR3 is built from 13 residues. The CDR3 is CGGAGPLTYEQYF. CDR3 sequence (DNA): TGCGGCGGGGCCGGGCCCCTAACCTACGAGCAGTACTTC.

The rearrangement joins TRBV20-1 to TRBJ1-1; D is ambiguous. The CDR3 is 12 amino acids. V dropped 1 base and J dropped 5 bases, with 8 bases sitting between them. Germline values: CDR1 DFQATT, CDR2 SNEGSKA (reference sequence). CDR3 loop: CSARVSRTEAFF. CDR3 DNA sequence: TGCAGTGCTAGAGTCAGCAGAACTGAAGCTTTCTTT.